The entry that follows covers one TCR beta chain sequence. There are 13 residues in the CDR3. Germline lookup yields CDR1 GTSNPN and CDR2 SVGIG (reference sequence). The data stem from a study of blood T cells in healthy people across ages. Using a J-beta primer mix together with a sample-barcoded 5' primer, a second PCR was run for roughly 7 to 11 cycles. TCRdb reprocessed the 5' RACE reads via MiXCR and lists one record per CDR3 protein. The profile shows some 1.5 million distinct CDR3 sequences, 25% to 30% of them singletons. This rearrangement joins TRBV30 to TRBJ2-7; TRBD2 matches 7 bases. The J call may not be correct, given that the DNA end is closer to TRBJ2-5. The sequencing input was blood. This TCR was recovered from a woman aged 30 to 39 in good health. DNA for the CDR3: TGTGGCCGGGGGGAGGAAGGGAGAGAGACCCAGTACTTC. This encodes CGRGEEGRETQYF.